This is a list of T cell receptor beta chains from one sample in a study of blood T cell repertoires in COVID-19. Assay: immunoSEQ multiplex PCR; the TCRdb copy retains only in-frame clones and omits some. The top ten hold approximately 2.5% of the sample, which has some 200,000 clones, 80% to 85% seen once. Sequences were obtained from peripheral blood. The receptors come from a human donor with acute or convalescent COVID-19. The donor label of this sample is uncertain. Each CDR3 is given with its conserved first and last residue. D genes are given only for firm matches. Some rows mark clone size as missing; the rest say once, few, many or name a class of expanded clone.

v_call,d_call,j_call,clone_size,cdr3_nt,cdr3_aa
TRBV11-3,.,TRBJ2-1,.,TGTGCCAGCAGCTTAGATGGGCAGAACGGCGAGCAGTTCTTC,CASSLDGQNGEQFF
TRBV20-1,.,TRBJ2-1,.,TGCAGTGCTTTAATATACAATGAGCAGTTCTTC,CSALIYNEQFF
TRBV27,.,TRBJ1-6,once,TGTGAGACATCAGCTACTTATAATTCACCCCTCCACTTT,CETSATYNSPLHF
TRBV5-1,TRBD2,TRBJ2-7,.,TGCGCCAGCAGCTTGGAGGCTAGCGGGAGGGCGGAACAGTACTTC,CASSLEASGRAEQYF
TRBV28,TRBD1,TRBJ1-2,few,TGTGCCTGTTACAGGGGGCAGATCTATGGCTACACCTTC,CACYRGQIYGYTF
TRBV5-1,TRBD2,TRBJ2-2,.,TGCGCCAGCAGCCTGGGACTAGCGGGAGGGCCCGGGGAGCTGTTTTTT,CASSLGLAGGPGELFF
TRBV13,TRBD2,TRBJ2-1,once,TGTGCCAGCAGCAAGTGGGGACTAGCGGGAAGCAATGAGCAGTTCTTC,CASSKWGLAGSNEQFF
TRBV12-3/TRBV12-4,.,TRBJ1-1,once,TGTGCCAGCAGTTTGCGGGAAGGCACTGAAGCTTTCTTT,CASSLREGTEAFF
TRBV6-1,TRBD1,TRBJ1-5,.,TGTGCCAGCAGTGTAGCAGGGGGCGGTGGCAATCAGCCCCAGCATTTT,CASSVAGGGGNQPQHF
TRBV6-5,TRBD1,TRBJ2-1,.,TGTGCCAGCTTCCGCCGGGACAGGGAGGGCAATGAGCAGTTCTTC,CASFRRDREGNEQFF
TRBV19,TRBD1,TRBJ1-4,.,TGTGCCAGTAGTATGGGACAGATATCAACTAATGAAAAACTGTTTTTT,CASSMGQISTNEKLFF
TRBV12-5,TRBD1,TRBJ1-4,.,TGTGCTAGTGCCGGGGGCAGGGGGATTACTAATGAAAAACTGTTTTTT,CASAGGRGITNEKLFF
TRBV20-1,.,TRBJ1-5,.,TGCAGTGCTAGTGAGGTCAGGGGCGGCAATCAGCCCCAGCATTTT,CSASEVRGGNQPQHF
TRBV2,.,TRBJ1-6,.,TGTGCCAGCAGTGATGTGGCAGTTAATTCACCCCTCCACTTT,CASSDVAVNSPLHF
TRBV25-1,.,TRBJ1-6,.,TGTGCCAGCGATCCCGGGCAGGGGAATTCACCCCTCCACTTT,CASDPGQGNSPLHF
TRBV5-1,TRBD1,TRBJ2-7,.,TGCGCCAGCAGCTTGGTTGGGACAGGAGCCTACGAGCAGTACTTC,CASSLVGTGAYEQYF
TRBV6-5,.,TRBJ2-7,.,TGTGCCAGCAAGGAGGAGCGGGCCTCCTACGAGCAGTACTTC,CASKEERASYEQYF
TRBV2,TRBD1,TRBJ2-7,.,TGTGCCAGCAGCCCAGACAGGGGGCGATACCACGAGCAGTACTTC,CASSPDRGRYHEQYF
TRBV15,.,TRBJ2-7,.,TGTGCCACCAGCAGTCGACAGGCTGGGGTAGGGGAGCAGTACTTC,CATSSRQAGVGEQYF
TRBV5-1,TRBD1,TRBJ2-3,.,TGCGCCAGCAGCTTTTCAGGGGGCAACACAGATACGCAGTATTTT,CASSFSGGNTDTQYF